This TCR beta chain comes out of a study of blood T cells in healthy people across ages (dated by TCRdb to between 2015 and 2017). General notes on the study: Template switching captured roughly one uniquely barcoded TCR beta cDNA molecule per two T cells in model experiments. To track age-related changes in TCR beta repertoire diversity, the study relied on deep sequencing normalized with unique cDNA molecular identifiers. Donors were grouped into four age groups: young (average about 15 years), middle-aged (39), aged (approximately 58) and long-lived (around 80). To avoid experimental bias, donors of different ages were spread randomly across the sequencing lanes. The study analyzed two additional independent replicas of 1 million unique cDNA reads from the same blood draw for two donors, one aged 18 to 29 and one aged 80 or older.

To prepare the library, 5' RACE was applied. The instrument given in TCRdb is Illumina HiSeq 2500. A second PCR of about 7 to 12 cycles was run with a J-beta primer mix and a sample-barcoded 5' primer. A template-switch 5' adaptor carrying 12 random nucleotides introduced a unique molecular identifier onto each TCR beta cDNA molecule. Each sample yielded at least 3 million CDR3-containing paired-end reads. First-strand cDNA synthesis was performed from all RNA using the Mint cDNA synthesis kit, with priming by a TRBC-specific oligonucleotide. Following uracil-DNA glycosylase treatment, a first 18-cycle PCR with universal primers M1SS and BC2_uni_R was performed on all cDNA. Per the source publication's procedure: For normalization, 1 million high-quality reads, each with a distinct molecular identifier, were randomly selected from each sample. Instead of being binned into consensus sequences, reads that shared molecular identifiers were thrown out. MiTCR, set to a Q25 quality threshold and the strictest error-elimination algorithm, was used for CDR3 identification, clonotype clustering and error correction. A nonparametric unseen species model with Euler transformation was used to estimate a lower bound on total TCR beta diversity. TCRdb reprocessing: public reads trimmed at Q25 with fastp, clones called with MiXCR, in-frame beta chains kept. For every CDR3 protein sequence, its rows merge into one entry that carries the most common genes and DNA. The authors' filters were not applied to this entry. The sample table contains over 600,000 distinct CDR3 sequences; only one count was recorded for 40% to 45% of them. The ten largest make up about 32% of the sample.

On this clonotype: Its antigen remains undetermined. Nothing much larger sits one base from this clone, and base qualities are not available.

The germline V gene specifies SGHDT as CDR1 and YYEEEE as CDR2. V drops 4 bases and J drops 9 bases, leaving 14 bases in between. From the cysteine up to the phenylalanine, the CDR3 has a length of 13 residues. CDR3 DNA only is kept here, 39 bases in frame from base 1. Summary of the overall study and its limitations: The CMV infection status of donors was not known, potentially confounding age-related changes in expanded clonotypes. Observed TCR beta diversity per million T cells fell roughly linearly with age, and a significant reduction was already apparent by age around 44. Estimates of total diversity based on one million sequenced T cells were regarded as lower bounds and as underestimates. A strong correlation was found between observed TCR beta diversity and the percentage of naive T cells measured by flow cytometry. Bulk unsorted PBMC profiling prevented conclusive comparison of naive and antigen-experienced compartments. Compared with the aged group, more naive CD4+ T cells, fewer expanded clones and increased TCR diversity were shown by the long-lived group, suggesting age selection.

The roughly 37 donors, aged roughly 6 to 90 years, were systemically healthy Caucasian individuals from Russia. Roughly 11 milliliters of peripheral blood were drawn from each donor into EDTA-treated Vacutainer tubes. Ficoll-Paque density-gradient centrifugation was used to isolate PBMCs, with at least 6.5 million per sample. Total RNA was extracted from PBMCs with Trizol reagent, with at least 5 micrograms obtained per sample. The percentages of naive CD45RAhigh/CD27high T cells were determined by flow cytometry on a PBMC aliquot from every donor. Sequences were obtained from blood. Recombination joined TRBV5-6 with TRBJ2-1, with the D gene uncertain. The receptor was isolated from a man older than 75 in good health. The nucleotide sequence reads as follows: TGTGCCAGCAGCGCGCCCGGCGGTACTGAGCAGTTCTTC. This sequence encodes CASSAPGGTEQFF.